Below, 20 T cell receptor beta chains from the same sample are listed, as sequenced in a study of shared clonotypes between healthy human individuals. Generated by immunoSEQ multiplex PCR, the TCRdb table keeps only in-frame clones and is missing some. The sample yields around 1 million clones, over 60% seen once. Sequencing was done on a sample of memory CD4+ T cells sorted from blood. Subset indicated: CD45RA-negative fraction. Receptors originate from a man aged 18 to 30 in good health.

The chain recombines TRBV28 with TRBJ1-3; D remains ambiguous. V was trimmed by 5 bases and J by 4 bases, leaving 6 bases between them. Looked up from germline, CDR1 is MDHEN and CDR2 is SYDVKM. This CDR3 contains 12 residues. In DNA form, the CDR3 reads TGTGCCAGCAGTATTTTAGGAAACACCATATATTTT. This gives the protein CASSILGNTIYF.

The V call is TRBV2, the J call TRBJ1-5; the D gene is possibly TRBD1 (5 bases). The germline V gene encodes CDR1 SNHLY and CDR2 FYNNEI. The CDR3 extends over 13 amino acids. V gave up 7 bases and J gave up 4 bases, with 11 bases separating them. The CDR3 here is CASMGEGNQPQHF. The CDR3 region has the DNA TGTGCCAGCATGGGGGAGGGGAATCAGCCCCAGCATTTT. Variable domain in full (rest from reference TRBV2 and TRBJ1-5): EPEVTQTPSHQVTQMGQEVILRCVPISNHLYFYWYRQILGQKVEFLVSFYNNEISEKSEIFDDQFSVERPDGSNFTLKIRSTKLEDSAMYFCASMGEGNQPQHFGDGTRLSIL.

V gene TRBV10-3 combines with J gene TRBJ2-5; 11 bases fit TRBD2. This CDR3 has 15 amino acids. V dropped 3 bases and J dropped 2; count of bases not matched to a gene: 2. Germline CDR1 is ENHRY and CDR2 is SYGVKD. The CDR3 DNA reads TGTGCCATCAGTGAACTAGCGGGAGAACAAGAGACCCAGTACTTC. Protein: CAISELAGEQETQYF.

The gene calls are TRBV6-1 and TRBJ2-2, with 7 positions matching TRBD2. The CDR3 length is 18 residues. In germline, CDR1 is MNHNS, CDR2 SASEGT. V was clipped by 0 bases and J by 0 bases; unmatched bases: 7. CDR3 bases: TGTGCCAGCAGTGAAGCGCTTCGGCTAGCGGCGAACACCGGGGAGCTGTTTTTT. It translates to CASSEALRLAANTGELFF.

The CDR3, as DNA: TGTGCCAGCAGCTCATTTTCAGGGGTTGATGGCTACACCTTC. Its protein is CASSSFSGVDGYTF. The chain carries TRBV7-2 and TRBJ1-2; D might be TRBD1 (6 bases). Trimming removed 4 bases at V and 6 bases at J, with 15 bases between. Looked up from germline, CDR1 is SGHTA and CDR2 is FQGNSA. The CDR3 is 14 residues long.

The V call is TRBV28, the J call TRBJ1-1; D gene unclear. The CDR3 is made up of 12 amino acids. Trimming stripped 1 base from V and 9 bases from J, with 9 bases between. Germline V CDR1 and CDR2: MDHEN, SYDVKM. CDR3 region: CASSLLQDQAFF. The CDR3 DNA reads TGTGCCAGCAGTTTATTGCAGGACCAAGCTTTCTTT.

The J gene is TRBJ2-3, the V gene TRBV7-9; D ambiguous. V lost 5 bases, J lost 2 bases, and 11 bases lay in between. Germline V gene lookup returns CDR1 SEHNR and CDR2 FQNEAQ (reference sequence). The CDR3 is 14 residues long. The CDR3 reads CASSPDGFTDTQYF. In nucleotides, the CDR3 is TGTGCCAGCAGCCCCGACGGATTCACAGATACGCAGTATTTT.

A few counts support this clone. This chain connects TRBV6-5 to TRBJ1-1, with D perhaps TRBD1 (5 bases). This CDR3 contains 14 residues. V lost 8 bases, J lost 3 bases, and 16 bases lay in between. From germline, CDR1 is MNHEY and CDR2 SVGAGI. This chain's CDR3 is CASSTYPGDTEAFF. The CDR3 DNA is TGTGCCAGCTCGACATATCCGGGGGACACTGAAGCTTTCTTT.

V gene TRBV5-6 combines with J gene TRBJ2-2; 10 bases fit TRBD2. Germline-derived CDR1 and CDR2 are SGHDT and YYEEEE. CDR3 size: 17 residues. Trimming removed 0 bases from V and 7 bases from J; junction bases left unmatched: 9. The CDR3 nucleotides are TGTGCCAGCAGCTTGGATACTAGCGGGGCCTGGGGCGGGGAGCTGTTTTTT. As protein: CASSLDTSGAWGGELFF.

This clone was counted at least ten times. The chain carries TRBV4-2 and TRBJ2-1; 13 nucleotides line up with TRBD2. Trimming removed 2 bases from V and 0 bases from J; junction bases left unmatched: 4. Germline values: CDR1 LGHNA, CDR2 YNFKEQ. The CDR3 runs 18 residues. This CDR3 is CASSQLTSGGSSYNEQFF. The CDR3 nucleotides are TGTGCCAGCAGCCAACTGACTAGCGGGGGGAGCTCCTACAATGAGCAGTTCTTC.

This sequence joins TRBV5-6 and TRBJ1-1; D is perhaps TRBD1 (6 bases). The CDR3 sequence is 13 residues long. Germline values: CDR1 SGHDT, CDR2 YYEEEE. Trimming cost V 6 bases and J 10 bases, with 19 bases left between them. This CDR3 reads CASTVGATGTAFF. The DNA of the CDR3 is TGTGCCAGCACCGTCGGAGCGACAGGTACAGCTTTCTTT.

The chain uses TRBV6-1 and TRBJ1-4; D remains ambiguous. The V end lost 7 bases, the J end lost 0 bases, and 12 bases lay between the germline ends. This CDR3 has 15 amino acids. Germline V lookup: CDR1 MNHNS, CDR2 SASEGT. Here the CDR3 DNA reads TGTGCCAGCAAAGTAGGGCAGTCAACTAATGAAAAACTGTTTTTT. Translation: CASKVGQSTNEKLFF.

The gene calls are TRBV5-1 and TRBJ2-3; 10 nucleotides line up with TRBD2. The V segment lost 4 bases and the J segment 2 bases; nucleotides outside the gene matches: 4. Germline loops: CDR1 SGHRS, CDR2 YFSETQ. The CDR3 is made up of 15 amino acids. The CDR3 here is CASSLLAGFTDTQYF. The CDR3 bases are TGCGCCAGCAGCCTACTAGCGGGGTTCACAGATACGCAGTATTTT.

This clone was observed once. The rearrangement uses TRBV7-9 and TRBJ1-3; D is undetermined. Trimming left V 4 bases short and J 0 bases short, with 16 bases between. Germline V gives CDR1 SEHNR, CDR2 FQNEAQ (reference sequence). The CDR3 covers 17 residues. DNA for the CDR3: TGTGCCAGCAGCTCAAGAAGGTATTTAAGCTCTGGAAACACCATATATTTT. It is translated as CASSSRRYLSSGNTIYF.

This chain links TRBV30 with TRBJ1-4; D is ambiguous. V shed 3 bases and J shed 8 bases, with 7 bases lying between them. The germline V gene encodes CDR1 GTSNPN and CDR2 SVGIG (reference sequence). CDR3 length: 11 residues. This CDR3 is CAWRFREKLFF. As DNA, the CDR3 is TGTGCCTGGAGATTTCGAGAAAAACTGTTTTTT.

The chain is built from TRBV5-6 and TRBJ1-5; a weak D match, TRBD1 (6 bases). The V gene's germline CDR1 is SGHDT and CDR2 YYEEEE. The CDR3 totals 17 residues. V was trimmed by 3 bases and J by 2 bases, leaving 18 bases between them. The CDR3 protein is CASSSSLRGVGNQPQHF. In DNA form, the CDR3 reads TGTGCCAGCAGCTCGTCTTTGAGGGGGGTCGGCAATCAGCCCCAGCATTTT.

The CDR3 region has the DNA TGCAGCGTTGTAGGTCAGGGGCGCACAGATACGCAGTATTTT. Its translation is CSVVGQGRTDTQYF. The chain has TRBV29-1 and TRBJ2-3, with D possibly TRBD1 on 6 matching bases. Germline V gives CDR1 SQVTM, CDR2 ANQGSEA. The CDR3 spans 14 residues. Trimming stripped 4 bases from V and 1 base from J, with 12 bases between.

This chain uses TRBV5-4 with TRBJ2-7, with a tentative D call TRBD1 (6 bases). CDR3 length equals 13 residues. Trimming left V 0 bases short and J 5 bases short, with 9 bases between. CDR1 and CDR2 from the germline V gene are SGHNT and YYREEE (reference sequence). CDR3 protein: CASSLDRANEQYF. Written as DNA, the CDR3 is TGTGCCAGCAGCTTGGACAGGGCCAACGAGCAGTACTTC.

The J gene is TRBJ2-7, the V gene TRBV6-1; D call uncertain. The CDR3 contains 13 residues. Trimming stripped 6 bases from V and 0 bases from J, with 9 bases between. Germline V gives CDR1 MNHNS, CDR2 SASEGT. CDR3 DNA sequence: TGTGCCAGCAGCTCTGTCTACTCCTACGAGCAGTACTTC. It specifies CASSSVYSYEQYF.

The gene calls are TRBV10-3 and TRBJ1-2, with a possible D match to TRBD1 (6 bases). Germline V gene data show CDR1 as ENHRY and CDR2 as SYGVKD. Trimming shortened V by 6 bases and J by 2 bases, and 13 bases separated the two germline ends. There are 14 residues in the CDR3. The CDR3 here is CAISSSGENYGYTF. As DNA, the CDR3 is TGTGCCATCAGCTCCTCAGGGGAAAACTATGGCTACACCTTC.